A selection of T cell receptor beta chains follows, all from one sample in a study of OX40 agonist ivuxolimab in advanced cancers. Generated by immunoSEQ multiplex PCR, the TCRdb table keeps only in-frame clones and is missing some. The sample records approximately 72,000 clones, approximately 82% being singletons. This sample comprised CD4+ or CD8+ T cells sorted from blood, obtained in a trial of the OX40 agonist ivuxolimab. These receptors originate from an adult with an advanced solid tumor such as melanoma, head and neck, liver or kidney cancer. Both conserved end residues are part of each CDR3. The listing skips clone size in some rows; elsewhere it reads once, few, many or a size class.

j_gene,v_gene,abundance,len,CDR3aa
TRBJ1-3,TRBV2,-,15,CASRGGTGGGNTIYF
TRBJ2-2,TRBV28,-,15,CASSPAGGYTGELFF
TRBJ2-5,TRBV7-9,once,16,CASSLDGSGRQETQYF
TRBJ2-2,TRBV5-1,-,16,CASSPIRGGNTGELFF
TRBJ2-4,TRBV7-2,once,13,CASSLQVVSIQYF
TRBJ1-2,TRBV6-5,-,13,CASRPRDLYGYTF
TRBJ1-2,TRBV5-1,-,14,CASSRTTGTDGYTF
TRBJ1-2,TRBV2,-,14,CASRWTGGSGGYTF
TRBJ2-2,TRBV19,many,14,CATSEDGKTGELFF
TRBJ1-5,TRBV5-1,once,15,CASSTGIDSNQPQHF
TRBJ1-3,TRBV6-5,-,14,CASSYGQAGNTIYF
TRBJ2-1,TRBV19,-,18,CASSIDLSSGTYRNEQFF
TRBJ2-2,TRBV5-1,-,16,CASSLHRAANTGELFF
TRBJ1-3,TRBV4-1,-,15,CASSQDSGSGNTIYF
TRBJ1-1,TRBV10-3,-,11,CAIYQGTEAFF
TRBJ1-4,TRBV19,once,15,CASSSGQGASEKLFF
TRBJ1-1,TRBV5-8,-,14,CASSAEGSNTEAFF
TRBJ1-3,TRBV30,-,15,CAWKLGVEAGNTIYF
TRBJ2-7,TRBV7-9,-,14,CASSLAGSSYEQYF
TRBJ2-5,TRBV5-1,few,16,CASSLDRDRGQETQYF
TRBJ1-3,TRBV6-1,once,14,CASSEWGSGNTIYF
TRBJ2-2,TRBV7-9,-,15,CASSFLSWEPGELFF
TRBJ2-1,TRBV18,-,16,CASSLPGLARYNEQFF
TRBJ1-2,TRBV4-3,-,13,CASSQEPGVRYTF
TRBJ2-7,TRBV28,-,13,CASSLGGSYEQYF
TRBJ2-3,TRBV5-1,-,14,CASSLVLGEDTQYF
TRBJ1-1,TRBV28,many,14,CASSIGQGGTEAFF
TRBJ1-4,TRBV6-1,medium-sized,14,CASSALRGGEKLFF
TRBJ2-3,TRBV18,-,16,CASSLTSGSLTDTQYF
TRBJ2-2,TRBV6-6,-,15,CASSYRQGASGELFF
TRBJ2-2,TRBV7-2,-,13,CASSLSALRELFF
TRBJ2-1,TRBV15,-,13,CATSIPGINEQFF
TRBJ2-3,TRBV4-2,-,17,CASSHRQDSRSTDTQYF
TRBJ2-5,TRBV29-1,-,14,CSVDRQGGVETQYF
TRBJ2-3,TRBV19,-,19,CASSPLRTSGRRSTDTQYF
TRBJ2-4,TRBV7-2,-,13,CASSLGQLNIQYF
TRBJ2-1,TRBV11-2,-,13,CASSFTGVDEQFF